This T cell receptor beta chain is drawn from a study of blood T cell repertoires in COVID-19. Study-level background: T cells, B-cell-depleted T cells, or PBMCs provided the cDNA or gDNA that served as material.

Methods used by the authors: Using reference gene primer amplification, nucleated cell counts were estimated. Method: immunoSEQ multiplex PCR; TCRdb's copy keeps in-frame clones and lacks some. The V and J calls and clone size are taken from that table; D and trimming were inferred from the DNA. The data show 150,000 or so clones, more than 70% seen once. Deletions cut 3 bases from V and 1 base from J, with 11 bases between. The CDR3 extends over 15 amino acids. Germline V lookup: CDR1 SGHNT, CDR2 YENEEA. The chain has TRBV11-3 and TRBJ2-3, with D possibly being TRBD2 (7 bases). Material: peripheral blood. This clonotype originated in a human donor in a cohort sampled during active COVID-19. The CDR3 DNA reads TGTGCCAGCAGCTTGGGGGGGCTACGCACAGATACGCAGTATTTT. Protein product: CASSLGGLRTDTQYF. Full variable domain (rest looked up from reference TRBV11-3 and TRBJ2-3): EAGVVQSPRYKIIEKKQPVAFWCNPISGHNTLYWYLQNLGQGPELLIRYENEEAVDDSQLPKDRFSAERLKGVDSTLKIQPAELGDSAVYLCASSLGGLRTDTQYFGPGTRLTVL.